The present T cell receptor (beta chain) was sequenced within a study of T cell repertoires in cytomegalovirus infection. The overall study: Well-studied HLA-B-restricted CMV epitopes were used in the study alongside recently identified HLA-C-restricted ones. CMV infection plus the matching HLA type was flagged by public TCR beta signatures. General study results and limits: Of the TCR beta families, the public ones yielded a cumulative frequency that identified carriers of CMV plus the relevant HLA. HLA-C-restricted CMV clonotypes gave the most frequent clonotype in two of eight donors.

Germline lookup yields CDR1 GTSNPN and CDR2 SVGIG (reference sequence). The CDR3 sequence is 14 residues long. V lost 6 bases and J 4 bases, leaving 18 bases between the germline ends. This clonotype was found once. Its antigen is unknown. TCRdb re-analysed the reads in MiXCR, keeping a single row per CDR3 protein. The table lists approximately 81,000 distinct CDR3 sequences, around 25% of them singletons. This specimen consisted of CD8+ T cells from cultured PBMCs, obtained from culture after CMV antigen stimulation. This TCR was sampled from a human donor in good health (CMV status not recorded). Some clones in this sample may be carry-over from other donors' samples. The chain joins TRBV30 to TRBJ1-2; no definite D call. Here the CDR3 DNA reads TGTGCCTGCTCAATGGGAAGGACGCTCTATGGCTACACCTTC. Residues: CACSMGRTLYGYTF.